Reported below is one T cell receptor (beta chain). Using immunoSEQ multiplex PCR, the repertoire was profiled, and TCRdb retains in-frame clones only, with some absent. The table includes over 85,000 clones, approximately 86% detected once. These data come from a study of blood T cell repertoires in COVID-19. About the study: Samples of COVID-19 (acute and convalescent) were obtained from the United States, Italy and Spain. PBMCs, B-cell-depleted T cells, or T cells were the source of the cDNA or gDNA that made up the material.

This CDR3 spans 15 amino acids. The V segment lost 2 bases and the J segment 3 bases; nucleotides outside the gene matches: 4. CDR1 is SGHTA, CDR2 FQGNSA, per germline. The source is a woman older than 75 with acute or convalescent COVID-19. Sequenced material: peripheral blood. This sequence joins TRBV7-2 and TRBJ1-5; 7 nucleotides match TRBD1. CDR3 DNA sequence: TGTGCCAGCAGCTTACCGGACAGGCCCAATCAGCCCCAGCATTTT. Translated, it gives CASSLPDRPNQPQHF.